Reported below is one T cell receptor (beta chain). Its antigen remains undetermined. Qualities for individual bases were not recorded, and no much larger clone is one base off. This entry belongs to a study of response to subunit inactivated influenza vaccine (dated by TCRdb to 2017 to 2018). Background for the entire study: To follow how T cells responded to a trivalent subunit inactivated influenza vaccine, the researchers relied on deep quantitative profiling of the T cell receptor repertoire.

Libraries came from RT-PCR. Sequencing took place on an Illumina HiSeq 2500. The public reads were run again by TCRdb, first through fastp at Q25 and then through MiXCR, and only productive beta chains were kept. Entries are consolidated by CDR3 protein sequence, retaining the most common genes and DNA. Here the sample has 590,000 or so distinct CDR3 sequences; approximately 14% occur a single time. Of the sample, roughly 7.2% falls within the top ten clones. From the cysteine up to the phenylalanine, the CDR3 has a length of 16 residues. Of the read, only the CDR3 DNA is kept; its 48 bases are in frame from base 1. As encoded in the germline V gene, CDR1 is LGHNA while CDR2 is YNFKEQ. The junction shows trimming of 0 bases on V and 1 base on J, plus 13 bases between the germline ends. The full study reports these points: According to the authors, only a limited number of new T cells may be recruited by each seasonal influenza vaccination.

The sequence is built from TRBV4-2 and TRBJ2-7; no D gene is confidently identified. This receptor was identified in a man aged 50-59 years who received an inactivated influenza vaccine. Donor details come from another sample of the same person, matched by shared clones. The sequencing here drew on PBMCs from blood, taken approximately 15 days before vaccination. The CDR3 region: CASSQDNYAGSYEQYF. The sequence in DNA is TGTGCCAGCAGCCAAGACAACTACGCTGGTTCCTACGAGCAGTACTTC.